This TCR beta chain was sequenced in a study of T cell repertoires in cytomegalovirus infection. Study-wide context: As its CMV epitopes, the study selected recently identified HLA-C-restricted and well-studied HLA-B-restricted targets.

As to this clonotype: The antigen is undetermined.

Germline V gives CDR1 MNHGY, CDR2 SAAAGT. The ends were cut back, 8 bases at V and 12 bases at J, with 17 bases in the middle. The CDR3 covers 12 residues. Study outcomes and limitations: People with CMV and the relevant HLA were identified by cumulative public TCR beta family frequency. It was HLA-C-restricted CMV-specific TCR beta clonotypes that dominated the response ex vivo.

Each CDR3 protein gets one entry after TCRdb re-called the reads with MiXCR. In the table there are fewer than 850,000 distinct CDR3 sequences, roughly 29% of which are singletons. The chain couples TRBV6-8 to TRBJ2-1; D tentatively fits TRBD1 or TRBD2 (5 bases each). The sample consisted of cultured CD8+ T cells from PBMCs, taken from culture after CMV antigen stimulation. This receptor was obtained from a human donor in good health (CMV status not recorded). Some clones in this sample may be carry-over from other donors' samples. CDR3 sequence (DNA): TGTGCCAGCTCCCGACCTGACGGGACGCAGTTCTTC. This translates into CASSRPDGTQFF.